The 9 T cell receptor beta chains reported below all come from one sample, sequenced in a study of blood T cell repertoires in COVID-19. Clones were sequenced by immunoSEQ multiplex PCR, and TCRdb holds only the in-frame ones, with some missing. Here the sample spans about 130,000 clones, around 83% being singletons. Sequencing input: PBMCs or T cells enriched from blood (not recorded which). The origin of the receptors is a man aged 25 to 40 who had recovered from COVID-19.

This chain joins TRBV3-1 (or the pseudogene TRBV3-2) and TRBJ2-7, with 9 positions matching TRBD1. This CDR3 has 17 amino acids. From germline, CDR1 is LGHDT and CDR2 YNNKEL (reference sequence). The V gene end was trimmed by 4 bases and the J gene end by 4 bases; junction bases not matched to a gene: 14. For the CDR3, the DNA is TGTGCCAGCAGCCCAGACCCCGGGACAGGGTTTTTTTACGAGCAGTACTTC. It encodes CASSPDPGTGFFYEQYF.

The V gene is TRBV2, the J gene TRBJ2-3; 7 bases align to TRBD2. The CDR3 extends over 15 amino acids. V shed 5 bases, J shed 1 base, and the junction held 6 bases outside the gene matches. Germline V gene lookup returns CDR1 SNHLY and CDR2 FYNNEI. Here the CDR3 reads CASSRERDRTDTQYF. Written as DNA, the CDR3 is TGTGCCAGCAGTCGGGAGCGGGATCGCACAGATACGCAGTATTTT.

The chain employs TRBV21-1 and TRBJ2-1; the D call in the table, TRBD2, was not verified against the DNA. TRBV21-1 counts as a pseudogene. The CDR3 consists of 18 residues. CDR3 sequence: CASSKARLAAKQYNEQFF. The CDR3 DNA sequence: TGTGCCAGCAGCAAAGCGAGACTAGCTGCTAAACAATACAATGAGCAGTTCTTC.

Turning to this clone: The germline gene is not matched at one end of the junction; a read error may be the cause. The chain recombines TRBV7-7 with TRBJ2-2, with a tentative D call TRBD2 (6 bases). The CDR3 has 15 residues. Germline lookup yields CDR1 SSHAT and CDR2 FNYEAQ (reference sequence). Here the CDR3 reads CASSVSPGSPGELFF. Written as DNA, the CDR3 is TGTGCTAGCAGCGTTTCACCCGGGAGCCCCGGGGAGCTGTTTTTT.

The J gene is TRBJ2-3, the V gene TRBV5-1; 13 nucleotides match TRBD2. CDR1 SGHRS and CDR2 YFSETQ come from the germline V gene. J was trimmed by 0 bases and V by 5 bases; bases with no gene match: 9. This CDR3 region has 18 residues. The CDR3 here is CASSLKLAGGTSTDTQYF. CDR3 bases: TGCGCCAGCAGTTTGAAACTAGCGGGGGGGACTAGCACAGATACGCAGTATTTT.

CDR3: CASTGQINQPQHF. CDR3 sequence (DNA): TGTGCCAGTACCGGACAAATTAATCAGCCCCAGCATTTT. J is TRBJ1-5 and V is TRBV19; D possibly corresponds to TRBD1 (5 bases). CDR1 and CDR2 from the germline V gene are LNHDA and SQIVND (reference sequence). The CDR3 has 13 amino acids. V was clipped by 7 bases and J by 4 bases, with 11 bases between them.

The genes are TRBV2 and TRBJ2-3; 11 nucleotides agree with TRBD2. From germline, CDR1 is SNHLY and CDR2 FYNNEI. V shed 9 bases, J shed 0 bases, and the junction held 11 bases outside the gene matches. The CDR3 runs to 17 residues. The CDR3 sequence: CASSAGTSGASTDTQYF. The CDR3 nucleotides read TGTGCCAGTTCGGCTGGGACTAGCGGAGCTAGCACAGATACGCAGTATTTT.

The chain is built from TRBV7-6 and TRBJ2-5, with TRBD1 identical over 7 bases. The germline CDR1 and CDR2 sequences are SGHVS and FNYEAQ. V shed 4 bases and J 5 bases; nucleotides not matched to a gene: 4. This CDR3 spans 13 amino acids. CDR3 sequence (DNA): TGTGCCAGCAGCTCCCACAGGGGCGAGACCCAGTACTTC. Encoded protein: CASSSHRGETQYF.

The rearrangement links TRBV5-5 to TRBJ1-1; 9 bases line up with TRBD1. The germline CDR1 and CDR2 sequences are SGHKS and YYEKEE (reference sequence). The CDR3 contains 15 residues. The ends lost 7 bases at V and 0 bases at J; junction bases unmatched: 7. Here the CDR3 reads CASFAGTGMNTEAFF. CDR3 DNA: TGTGCCAGCTTCGCCGGGACAGGGATGAACACTGAAGCTTTCTTT.